The present TCR beta chain was sequenced within a study of T cell repertoires in cytomegalovirus infection. A remark on this clonotype: Its cognate antigen is unknown.

The CDR3 totals 17 residues. Germline CDR1 and CDR2: SNHLY and FYNNEI. The J segment lost 2 bases and the V segment lost 5 bases, leaving 13 bases of the junction unmatched. One entry per CDR3 protein, called by TCRdb with MiXCR from the reads. The data show about a million distinct CDR3 sequences, with around 30% seen just once and about an eighth held by the top ten. This clonotype originated in a human donor in good health (CMV status not recorded). Some clones in this sample may be carry-over from other donors' samples. This specimen consisted of cultured CD8+ T cells from PBMCs, obtained from culture after CMV antigen stimulation. The chain recombines TRBV2 with TRBJ1-2; 8 nucleotides line up with TRBD1. The CDR3 spells CASSRPGQGLRNYGYTF. The CDR3 bases are TGTGCCAGCAGTCGACCAGGACAGGGTCTCCGGAACTATGGCTACACCTTC.